This T cell receptor beta chain was obtained from a study of molecular identifiers for immune sequencing clone quantification. The germline CDR1 and CDR2 sequences are LGHNA and YSLEER. The CDR3 consists of 15 residues. With 1 base removed from V and 5 bases from J, the gap between germline ends came to 14 bases. This clonotype has just a few counts. In TCRdb, the PCR reads were re-called with MiXCR into one record per CDR3 protein. This repertoire shows about 630,000 distinct CDR3 sequences, 25% found once; its top ten account for 0.78%. This receptor was obtained from a human donor in good health. Some libraries in this study had Jurkat cell RNA spiked in. V usage is TRBV4-3 and J usage is TRBJ2-5; D unresolved. Sequenced material: naive CD8+ T cells from blood, with Jurkat cell RNA spiked in. The subset was: FACS-sorted CD8+CD4-CCR7+CD45RA+ naive T cells. The CDR3 sequence: CASSQGPDPLETQYF. As DNA, the CDR3 is TGCGCCAGCAGCCAAGGGCCAGACCCATTGGAGACCCAGTACTTC.